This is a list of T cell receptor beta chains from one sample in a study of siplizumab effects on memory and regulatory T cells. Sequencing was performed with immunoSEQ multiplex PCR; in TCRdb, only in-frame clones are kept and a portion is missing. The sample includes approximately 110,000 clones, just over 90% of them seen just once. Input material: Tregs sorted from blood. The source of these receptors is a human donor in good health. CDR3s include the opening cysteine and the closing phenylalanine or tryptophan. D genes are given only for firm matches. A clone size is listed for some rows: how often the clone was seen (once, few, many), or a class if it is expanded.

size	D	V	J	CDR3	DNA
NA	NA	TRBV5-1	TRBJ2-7	CASSRDGGGEQYF	TGCGCCAGCAGCCGGGACGGTGGTGGGGAGCAGTACTTC
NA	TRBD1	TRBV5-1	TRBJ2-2	CASSFSGTGGTGELFF	TGCGCCAGCAGCTTCTCCGGGACAGGGGGGACCGGGGAGCTGTTTTTT
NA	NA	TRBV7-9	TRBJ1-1	CASSLTNTEAFF	TGTGCCAGCAGCTTAACGAACACTGAAGCTTTCTTT
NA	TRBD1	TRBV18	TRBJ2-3	CASSSTPGQGPYF	TGTGCCAGCTCATCTACGCCGGGACAGGGGCCGTATTTT
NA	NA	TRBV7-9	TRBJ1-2	CASSLLGYGYTF	TGTGCCAGCAGCTTACTAGGGTATGGCTACACCTTC
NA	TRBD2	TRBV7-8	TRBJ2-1	CASSFMTSGRIWTYNEQFF	TGTGCCAGCAGCTTCATGACTAGCGGGAGGATATGGACCTACAATGAGCAGTTCTTC
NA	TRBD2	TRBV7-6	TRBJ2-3	CASSPRGGLAADTQYF	TGTGCCAGCAGCCCCCGGGGGGGACTAGCCGCAGATACGCAGTATTTT
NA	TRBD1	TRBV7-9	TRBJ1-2	CASSPLPTGGYGYTF	TGTGCCAGCAGCCCTTTACCGACAGGGGGCTATGGCTACACCTTC
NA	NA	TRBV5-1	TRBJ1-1	CASSSGPPMNTEAFF	TGCGCCAGCAGCTCAGGACCGCCAATGAACACTGAAGCTTTCTTT
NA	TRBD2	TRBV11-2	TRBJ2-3	CASSLDGRGADTQYF	TGTGCCAGCAGCTTAGATGGTCGGGGGGCAGATACGCAGTATTTT
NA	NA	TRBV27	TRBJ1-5	CASSAEAGRFQPQHF	TGTGCCAGCAGTGCCGAGGCAGGGAGGTTTCAGCCCCAGCATTTT
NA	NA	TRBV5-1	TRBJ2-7	CASSSLQGSYEQYF	TGCGCCAGCAGCTCATTACAGGGTTCCTACGAGCAGTACTTC
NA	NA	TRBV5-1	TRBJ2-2	CASSPEPGAVGELFF	TGCGCCAGCAGTCCGGAACCGGGGGCTGTCGGGGAGCTGTTTTTT
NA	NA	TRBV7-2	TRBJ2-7	CASSLTGSLSEQYF	TGTGCCAGCAGCTTAACTGGGAGTCTGAGCGAGCAGTACTTC
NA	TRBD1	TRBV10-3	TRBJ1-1	CAIRAGQGNTEAFF	TGTGCCATCAGAGCAGGACAGGGGAACACTGAAGCTTTCTTT
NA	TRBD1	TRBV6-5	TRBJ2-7	CASSSGTGSYEQYF	TGTGCCAGCAGTTCCGGGACAGGGTCTTACGAGCAGTACTTC
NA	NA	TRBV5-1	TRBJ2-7	CASSLLYLGQWSYEQYF	TGCGCCAGCAGCTTGCTATACCTTGGGCAGTGGTCCTACGAGCAGTACTTC
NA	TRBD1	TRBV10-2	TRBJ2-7	CASRKQGDSYEQYF	TGCGCCAGCCGTAAACAGGGGGACTCCTACGAGCAGTACTTC
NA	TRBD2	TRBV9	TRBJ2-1	CASSVSGRAENEQFF	TGTGCCAGCAGCGTTAGCGGGAGGGCCGAAAATGAGCAGTTCTTC
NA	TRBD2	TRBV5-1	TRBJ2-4	CASSPGTSWTSGEHF	TGCGCCAGCAGCCCGGGGACTAGCTGGACGTCGGGGGAACACTTC
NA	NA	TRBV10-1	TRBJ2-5	CARSQTQYF	TGCGCCAGGTCCCAGACCCAGTACTTC
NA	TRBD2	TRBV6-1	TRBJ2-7	CASSWGTTLEQYF	TGTGCCAGCAGTTGGGGGACTACCTTGGAGCAGTACTTC
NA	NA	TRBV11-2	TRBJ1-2	CASSSSGDYGYTF	TGTGCCAGCAGTTCCTCGGGGGACTATGGCTACACCTTC
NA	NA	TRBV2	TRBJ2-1	CASRGVSNEQFF	TGTGCCAGCAGGGGGGTAAGCAATGAGCAGTTCTTC
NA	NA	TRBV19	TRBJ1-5	CASSIFGAGPNQPQHF	TGTGCCAGTAGTATTTTCGGCGCAGGCCCCAATCAGCCCCAGCATTTT
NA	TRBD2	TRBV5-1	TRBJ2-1	CASSFGPSGSYNEQFF	TGCGCCAGCAGCTTCGGCCCTAGCGGGAGCTACAATGAGCAGTTCTTC
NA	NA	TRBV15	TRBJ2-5	CATSSSGRQNQETQYF	TGTGCCACCAGCAGCTCGGGTCGACAGAACCAAGAGACCCAGTACTTC
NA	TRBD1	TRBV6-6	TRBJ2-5	CASGPGQGTQYF	TGTGCCAGCGGTCCGGGACAGGGGACCCAGTACTTC
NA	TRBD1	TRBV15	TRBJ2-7	CATSRDDFRNRGFREQYF	TGTGCCACCAGCAGAGACGACTTTAGGAACAGGGGGTTTCGCGAGCAGTACTTC
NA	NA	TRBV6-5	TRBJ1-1	CASSNRRNTEAFF	TGTGCCAGCAGTAACCGACGGAACACTGAAGCTTTCTTT
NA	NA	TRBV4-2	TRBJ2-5	CASSPGERQANQETQYF	TGTGCCAGCAGCCCCGGTGAGAGACAGGCCAACCAAGAGACCCAGTACTTC
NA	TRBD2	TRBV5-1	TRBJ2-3	CASSPRSGRGDTQYF	TGCGCCAGCAGCCCTCGTAGCGGGAGGGGAGATACGCAGTATTTT
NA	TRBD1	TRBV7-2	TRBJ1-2	CASSLAGQGGTGTF	TGTGCCAGCAGCTTAGCGGGACAGGGGGGGACTGGGACCTTC
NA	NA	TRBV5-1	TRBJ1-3	CASSLGLGNTIYF	TGCGCCAGCAGCCTTGGTCTAGGAAACACCATATATTTT
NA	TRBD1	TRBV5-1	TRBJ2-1	CASSRNPPGQGYNEQFF	TGCGCCAGCAGTAGAAACCCGCCGGGACAGGGCTACAATGAGCAGTTCTTC
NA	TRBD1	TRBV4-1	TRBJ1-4	CASSGGQGVKVEKLFF	TGCGCCAGCAGCGGGGGACAGGGAGTTAAGGTTGAAAAACTGTTTTTT
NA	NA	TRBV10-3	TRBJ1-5	CAISESAGSNQPQHF	TGTGCCATCAGTGAGTCAGCGGGTAGCAATCAGCCCCAGCATTTT
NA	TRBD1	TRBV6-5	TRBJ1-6	CASSGTGVNSPLHF	TGTGCCAGCAGTGGGACAGGGGTCAATTCACCCCTCCACTTT
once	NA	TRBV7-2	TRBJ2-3	CASSLVGGDTQYF	TGTGCCAGCAGCTTAGTAGGCGGAGATACGCAGTATTTT
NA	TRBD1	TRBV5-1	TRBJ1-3	CASSLEGGRGGNTIYF	TGCGCCAGCAGCTTGGAAGGGGGCCGAGGTGGAAACACCATATATTTT